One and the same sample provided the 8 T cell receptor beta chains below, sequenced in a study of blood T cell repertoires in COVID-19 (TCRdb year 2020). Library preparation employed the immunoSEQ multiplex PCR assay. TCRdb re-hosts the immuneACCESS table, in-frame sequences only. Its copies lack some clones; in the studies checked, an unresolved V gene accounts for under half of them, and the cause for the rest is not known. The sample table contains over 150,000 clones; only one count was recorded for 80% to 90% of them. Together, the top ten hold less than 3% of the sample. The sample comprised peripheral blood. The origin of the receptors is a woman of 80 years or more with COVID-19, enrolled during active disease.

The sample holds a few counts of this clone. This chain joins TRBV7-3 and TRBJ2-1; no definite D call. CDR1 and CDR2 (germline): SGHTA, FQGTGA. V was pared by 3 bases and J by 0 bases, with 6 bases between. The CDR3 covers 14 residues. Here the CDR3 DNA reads TGTGCCAGCAGCTTGAGAAGCTCCTACAATGAGCAGTTCTTC. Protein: CASSLRSSYNEQFF.

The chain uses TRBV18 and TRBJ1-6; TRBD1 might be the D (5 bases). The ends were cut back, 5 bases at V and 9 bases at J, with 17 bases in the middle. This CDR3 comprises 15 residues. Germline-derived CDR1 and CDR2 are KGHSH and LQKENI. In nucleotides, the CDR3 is TGTGCCAGCTCAAGGCGTGATGGGGCCGTTTCACCCCTCCACTTT. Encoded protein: CASSRRDGAVSPLHF.

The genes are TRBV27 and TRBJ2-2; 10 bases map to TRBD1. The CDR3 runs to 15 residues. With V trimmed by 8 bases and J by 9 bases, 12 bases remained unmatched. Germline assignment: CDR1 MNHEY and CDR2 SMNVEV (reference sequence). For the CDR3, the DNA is TGTGCCAGCTCACTACTCCCGGGACAGGGGAGGGAGCTGTTTTTT. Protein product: CASSLLPGQGRELFF.

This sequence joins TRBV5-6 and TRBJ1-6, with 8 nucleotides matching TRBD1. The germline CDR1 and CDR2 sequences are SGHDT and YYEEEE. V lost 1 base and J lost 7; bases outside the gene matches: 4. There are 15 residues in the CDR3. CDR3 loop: CASSLPGGLNSPLHF. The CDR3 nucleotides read TGTGCCAGCAGCTTGCCAGGGGGCCTAAATTCACCCCTCCACTTT.

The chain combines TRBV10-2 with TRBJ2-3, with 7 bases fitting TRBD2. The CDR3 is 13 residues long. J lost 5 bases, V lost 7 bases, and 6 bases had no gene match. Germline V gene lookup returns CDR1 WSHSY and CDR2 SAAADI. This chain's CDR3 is CASNRDYLDTQYF. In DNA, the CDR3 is TGCGCCAGCAATCGGGACTACTTAGATACGCAGTATTTT.

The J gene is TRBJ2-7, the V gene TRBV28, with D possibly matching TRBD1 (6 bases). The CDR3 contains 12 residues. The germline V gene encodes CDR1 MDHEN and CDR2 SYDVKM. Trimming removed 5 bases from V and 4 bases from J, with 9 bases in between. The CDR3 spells CASSQTGYEQYF. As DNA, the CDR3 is TGTGCCAGCAGTCAAACAGGGTACGAGCAGTACTTC.

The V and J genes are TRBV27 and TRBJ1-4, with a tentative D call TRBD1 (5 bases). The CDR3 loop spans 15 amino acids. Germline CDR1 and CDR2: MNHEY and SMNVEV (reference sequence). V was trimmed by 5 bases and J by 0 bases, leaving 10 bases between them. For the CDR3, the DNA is TGTGCCAGCAGTAAAAGACAGACAACTAATGAAAAACTGTTTTTT. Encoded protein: CASSKRQTTNEKLFF.

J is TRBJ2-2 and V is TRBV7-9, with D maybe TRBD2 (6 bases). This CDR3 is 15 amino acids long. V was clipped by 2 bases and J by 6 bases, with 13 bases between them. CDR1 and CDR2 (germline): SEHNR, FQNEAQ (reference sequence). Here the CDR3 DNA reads TGTGCCAGCAGCTTATATATCACGGGGGCCGGGGAGCTGTTTTTT. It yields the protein CASSLYITGAGELFF.